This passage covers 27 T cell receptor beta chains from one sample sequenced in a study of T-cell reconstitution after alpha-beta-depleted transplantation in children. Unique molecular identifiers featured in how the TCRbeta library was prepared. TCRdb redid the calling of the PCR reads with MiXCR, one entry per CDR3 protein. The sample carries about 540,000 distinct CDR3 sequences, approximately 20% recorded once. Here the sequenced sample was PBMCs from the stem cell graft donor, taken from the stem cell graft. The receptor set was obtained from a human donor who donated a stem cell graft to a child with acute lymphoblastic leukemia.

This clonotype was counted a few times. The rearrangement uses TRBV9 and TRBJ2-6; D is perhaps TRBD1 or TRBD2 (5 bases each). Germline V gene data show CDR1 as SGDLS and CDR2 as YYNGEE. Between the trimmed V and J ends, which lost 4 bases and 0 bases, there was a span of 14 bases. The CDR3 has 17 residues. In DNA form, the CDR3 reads TGTGCCAGCAGCTCCGGGACGGCGATCTCTGGGGCCAACGTCCTGACTTTC. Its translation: CASSSGTAISGANVLTF.

This chain's CDR3 is CASRGTGSPEAFF. As DNA, the CDR3 is TGTGCCAGCAGGGGGACAGGGTCTCCTGAAGCTTTCTTT. The V and J genes are TRBV12-3 or TRBV12-4 and TRBJ1-1; 9 nucleotides line up with TRBD1. This CDR3 comprises 13 residues. V lost 6 bases and J lost 6; bases outside the gene matches: 5.

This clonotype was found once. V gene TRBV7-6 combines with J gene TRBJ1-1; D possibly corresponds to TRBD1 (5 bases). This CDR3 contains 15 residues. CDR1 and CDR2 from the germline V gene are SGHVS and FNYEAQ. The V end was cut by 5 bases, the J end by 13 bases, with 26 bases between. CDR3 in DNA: TGTGCCAGCAGCCGGGCCTGGCGGGGCGGGCGGTTAGTTTTCTTT. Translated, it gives CASSRAWRGGRLVFF.

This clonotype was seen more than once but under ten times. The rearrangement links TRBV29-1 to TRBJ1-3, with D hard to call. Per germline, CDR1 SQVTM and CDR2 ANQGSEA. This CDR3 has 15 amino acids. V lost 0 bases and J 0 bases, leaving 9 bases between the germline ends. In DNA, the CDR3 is TGCAGCGTTGAAGACACCCTCGTCTCTGGAAACACCATATATTTT. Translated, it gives CSVEDTLVSGNTIYF.

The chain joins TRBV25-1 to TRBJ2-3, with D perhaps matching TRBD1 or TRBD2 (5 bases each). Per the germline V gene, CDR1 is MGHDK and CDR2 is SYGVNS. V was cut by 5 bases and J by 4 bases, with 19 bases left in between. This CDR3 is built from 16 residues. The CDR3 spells CASSPFGGLGSDTQYF. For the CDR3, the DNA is TGTGCCAGCAGTCCATTTGGGGGATTGGGGTCAGATACGCAGTATTTT.

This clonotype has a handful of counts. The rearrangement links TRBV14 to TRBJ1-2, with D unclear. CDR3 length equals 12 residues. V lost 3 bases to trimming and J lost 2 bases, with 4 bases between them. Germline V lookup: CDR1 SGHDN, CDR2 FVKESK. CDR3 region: CASSQLNYGYTF. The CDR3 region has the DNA TGTGCCAGCAGCCAGCTCAACTATGGCTACACCTTC.

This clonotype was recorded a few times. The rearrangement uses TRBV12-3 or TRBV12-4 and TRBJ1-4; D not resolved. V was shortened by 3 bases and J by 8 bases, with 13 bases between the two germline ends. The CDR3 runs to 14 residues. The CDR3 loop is CASSFFRYSEKLFF. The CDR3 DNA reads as TGTGCCAGCAGTTTTTTCCGATACTCCGAAAAACTGTTTTTT.

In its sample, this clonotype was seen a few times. The CDR3 is CSALTLGWGYGYTF. The CDR3 nucleotides read TGCAGTGCGTTGACACTTGGTTGGGGCTATGGCTACACCTTC. V is TRBV20-1 and J is TRBJ1-2; D call uncertain. CDR1 and CDR2 (germline): DFQATT, SNEGSKA (reference sequence). V lost 6 bases to trimming and J lost 4 bases, with 18 bases between them. The CDR3 is 14 amino acids.

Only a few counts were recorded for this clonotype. As DNA, the CDR3 is TGTGCCAGCAGTTACTCGGGGCTGGACCCCAACTATGGCTACACCTTC. It yields the protein CASSYSGLDPNYGYTF. The genes are TRBV6-5 and TRBJ1-2, with TRBD1 as a possible D gene (5 bases). The CDR3 spans 16 residues. Germline V lookup: CDR1 MNHEY, CDR2 SVGAGI. Deletions cut 0 bases from V and 2 bases from J, with 13 bases between.

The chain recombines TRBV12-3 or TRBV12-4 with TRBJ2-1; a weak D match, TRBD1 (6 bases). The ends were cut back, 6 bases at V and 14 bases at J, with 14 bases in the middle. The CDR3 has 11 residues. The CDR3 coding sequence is TGTGCCAGCAGCCGGACAGAAATGAAGTTCTTC. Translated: CASSRTEMKFF.

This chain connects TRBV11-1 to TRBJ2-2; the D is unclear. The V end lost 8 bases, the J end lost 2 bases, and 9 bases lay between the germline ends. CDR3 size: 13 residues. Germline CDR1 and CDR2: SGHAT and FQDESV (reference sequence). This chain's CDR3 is CASLRANTGELFF. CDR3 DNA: TGTGCCAGCCTTAGGGCTAACACCGGGGAGCTGTTTTTT.

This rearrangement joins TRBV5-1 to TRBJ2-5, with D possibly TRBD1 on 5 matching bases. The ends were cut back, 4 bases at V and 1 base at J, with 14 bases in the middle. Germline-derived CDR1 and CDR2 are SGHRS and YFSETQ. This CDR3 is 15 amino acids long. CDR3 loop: CASSPGPGLQETQYF. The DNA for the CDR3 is TGCGCCAGCAGCCCCGGGCCAGGGCTCCAAGAGACCCAGTACTTC.

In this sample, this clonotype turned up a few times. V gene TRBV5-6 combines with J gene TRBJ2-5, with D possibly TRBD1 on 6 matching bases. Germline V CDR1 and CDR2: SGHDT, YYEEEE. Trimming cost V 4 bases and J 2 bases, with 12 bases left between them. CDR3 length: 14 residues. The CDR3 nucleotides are TGTGCCAGCAGCCAAGGACAGACTCAAGAGACCCAGTACTTC. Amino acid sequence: CASSQGQTQETQYF.

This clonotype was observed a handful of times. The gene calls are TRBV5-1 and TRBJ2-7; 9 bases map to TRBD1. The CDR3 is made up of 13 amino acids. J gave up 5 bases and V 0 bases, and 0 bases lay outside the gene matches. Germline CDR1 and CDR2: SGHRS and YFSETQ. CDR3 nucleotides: TGCGCCAGCAGCTTGGGGGACAGGGACGAGCAGTACTTC. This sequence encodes CASSLGDRDEQYF. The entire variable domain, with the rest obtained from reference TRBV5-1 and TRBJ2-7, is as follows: KAGVTQTPRYLIKTRGQQVTLSCSPISGHRSVSWYQQTPGQGLQFLFEYFSETQRNKGNFPGRFSGRQFSNSRSEMNVSTLELGDSALYLCASSLGDRDEQYFGPGTRLTVT.

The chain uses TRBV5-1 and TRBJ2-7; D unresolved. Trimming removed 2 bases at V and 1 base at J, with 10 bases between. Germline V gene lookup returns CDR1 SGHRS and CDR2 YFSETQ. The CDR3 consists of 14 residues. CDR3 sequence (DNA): TGCGCCAGCAGCTTTGCCGACGCTTCCTACGAGCAGTACTTC. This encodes CASSFADASYEQYF.

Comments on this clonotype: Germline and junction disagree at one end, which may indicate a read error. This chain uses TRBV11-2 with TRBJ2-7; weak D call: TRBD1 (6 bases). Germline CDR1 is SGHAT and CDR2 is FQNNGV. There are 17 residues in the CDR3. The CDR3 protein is CASSFSGVRGQSYDQYF. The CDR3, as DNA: TGTGCCAGCAGCTTCTCTGGAGTCAGGGGTCAATCTTACGACCAGTACTTC. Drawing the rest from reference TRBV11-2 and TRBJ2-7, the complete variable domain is EAGVAQSPRYKIIEKRQSVAFWCNPISGHATLYWYQQILGQGPKLLIQFQNNGVVDDSQLPKDRFSAERLKGVDSTLKIQPAKLEDSAVYLCASSFSGVRGQSYDQYFGPGTRLTVT.

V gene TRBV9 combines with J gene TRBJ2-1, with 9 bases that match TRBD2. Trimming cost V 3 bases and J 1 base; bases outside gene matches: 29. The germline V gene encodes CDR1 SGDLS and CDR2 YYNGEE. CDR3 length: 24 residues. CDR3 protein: CASSARPGSREGLGVRGSYNEQFF. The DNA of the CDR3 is TGTGCCAGCAGCGCCAGACCCGGCTCGCGGGAGGGCCTAGGCGTCCGAGGGTCCTACAATGAGCAGTTCTTC.

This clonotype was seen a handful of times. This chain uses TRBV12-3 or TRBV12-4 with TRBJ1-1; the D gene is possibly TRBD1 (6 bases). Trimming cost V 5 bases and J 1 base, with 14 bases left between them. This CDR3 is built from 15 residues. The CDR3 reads CASSPPGTTNTEAFF. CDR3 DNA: TGTGCCAGCAGTCCTCCGGGGACAACGAACACTGAAGCTTTCTTT.

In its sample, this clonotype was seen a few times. CDR3 nucleotide sequence: TGTGCCAGCAGCTTAGAATCCGGGGGGCTCGGGGAGCTGTTTTTT. Amino acid sequence: CASSLESGGLGELFF. V and J are TRBV7-2 and TRBJ2-2, with a possible D match to TRBD2 (7 bases). The germline CDR1 and CDR2 sequences are SGHTA and FQGNSA. V gave up 1 base and J gave up 7 bases, with 13 bases separating them. The CDR3 consists of 15 residues. The variable domain in full, completed from reference TRBV7-2 and TRBJ2-2, reads GAGVSQSPSNKVTEKGKDVELRCDPISGHTALYWYRQSLGQGLEFLIYFQGNSAPDKSGLPSDRFSAERTGGSVSTLTIQRTQQEDSAVYLCASSLESGGLGELFFGEGSRLTVL.

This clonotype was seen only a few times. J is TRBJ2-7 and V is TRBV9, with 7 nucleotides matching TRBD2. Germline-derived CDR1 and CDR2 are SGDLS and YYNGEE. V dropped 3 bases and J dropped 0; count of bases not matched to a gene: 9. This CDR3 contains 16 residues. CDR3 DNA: TGTGCCAGCAGCGCAGAAAGCGGGATCGCCTCCTACGAGCAGTACTTC. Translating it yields CASSAESGIASYEQYF.

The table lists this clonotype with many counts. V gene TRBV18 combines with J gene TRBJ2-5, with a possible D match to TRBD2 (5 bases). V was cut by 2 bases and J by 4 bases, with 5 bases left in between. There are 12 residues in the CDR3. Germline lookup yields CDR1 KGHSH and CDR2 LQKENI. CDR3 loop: CASSPEGETQYF. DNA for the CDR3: TGTGCCAGCTCACCAGAGGGAGAGACCCAGTACTTC.

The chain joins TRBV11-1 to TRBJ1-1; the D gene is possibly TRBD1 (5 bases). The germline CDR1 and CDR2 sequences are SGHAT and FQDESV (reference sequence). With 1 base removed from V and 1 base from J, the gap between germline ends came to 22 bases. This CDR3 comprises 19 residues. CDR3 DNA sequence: TGTGCCAGCAGCTTAGTTGAGGAGGCAGGGTTAATTCGGAACACTGAAGCTTTCTTT. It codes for CASSLVEEAGLIRNTEAFF.

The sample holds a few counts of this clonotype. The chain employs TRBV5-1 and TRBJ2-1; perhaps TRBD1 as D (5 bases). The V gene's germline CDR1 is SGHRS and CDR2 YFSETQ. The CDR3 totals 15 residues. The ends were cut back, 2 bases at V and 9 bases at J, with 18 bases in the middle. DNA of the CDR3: TGCGCCAGCAGCTTTTATTACCAGGGAACGGCTGAGCAGTTCTTC. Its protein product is CASSFYYQGTAEQFF.

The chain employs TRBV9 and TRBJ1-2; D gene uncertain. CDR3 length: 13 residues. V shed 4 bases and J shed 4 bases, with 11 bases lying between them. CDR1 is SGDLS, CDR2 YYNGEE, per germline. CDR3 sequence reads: CASSPPGRYGYTF. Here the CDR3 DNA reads TGTGCCAGCAGCCCCCCCGGGCGCTATGGCTACACCTTC.

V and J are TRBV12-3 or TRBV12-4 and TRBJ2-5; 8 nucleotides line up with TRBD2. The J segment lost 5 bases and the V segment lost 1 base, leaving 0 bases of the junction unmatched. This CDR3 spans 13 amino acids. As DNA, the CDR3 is TGTGCCAGCAGTTTAGGGACTAGCGAGACCCAGTACTTC. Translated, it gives CASSLGTSETQYF.

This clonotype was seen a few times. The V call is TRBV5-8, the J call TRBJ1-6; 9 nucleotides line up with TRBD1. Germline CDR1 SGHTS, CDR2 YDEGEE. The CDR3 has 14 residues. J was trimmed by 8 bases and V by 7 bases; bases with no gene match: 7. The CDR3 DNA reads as TGTGCCAGCTTCCCGGGACAGGGCTATTCACCCCTCCACTTT. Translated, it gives CASFPGQGYSPLHF.

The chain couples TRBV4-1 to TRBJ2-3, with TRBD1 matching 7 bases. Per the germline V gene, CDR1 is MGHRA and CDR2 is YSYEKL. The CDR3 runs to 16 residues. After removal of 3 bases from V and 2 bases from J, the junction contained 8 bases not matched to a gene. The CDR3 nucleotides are TGCGCCAGCAGCCACACCTCAGGGGGATTCACAGATACGCAGTATTTT. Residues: CASSHTSGGFTDTQYF.